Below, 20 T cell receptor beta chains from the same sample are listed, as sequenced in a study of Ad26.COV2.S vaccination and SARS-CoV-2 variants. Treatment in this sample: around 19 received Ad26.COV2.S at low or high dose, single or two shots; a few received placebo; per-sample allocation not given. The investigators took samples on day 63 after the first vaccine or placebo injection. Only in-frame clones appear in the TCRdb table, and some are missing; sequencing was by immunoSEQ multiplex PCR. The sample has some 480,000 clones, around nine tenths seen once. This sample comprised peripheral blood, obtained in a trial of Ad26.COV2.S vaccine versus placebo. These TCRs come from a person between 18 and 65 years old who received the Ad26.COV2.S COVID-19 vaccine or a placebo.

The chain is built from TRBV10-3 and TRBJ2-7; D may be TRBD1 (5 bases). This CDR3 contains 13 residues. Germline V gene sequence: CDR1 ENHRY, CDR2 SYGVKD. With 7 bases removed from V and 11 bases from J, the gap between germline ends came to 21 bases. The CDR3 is CAIKDNSQEPEYF. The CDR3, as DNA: TGTGCCATCAAGGACAACTCCCAGGAACCTGAGTACTTC.

The CDR3 bases are TGTGCCAGTAGTTTCGGGTACGAGCAGTACTTC. It specifies CASSFGYEQYF. The rearrangement uses TRBV19 and TRBJ2-7; D gene ambiguous. The V end lost 5 bases, the J end lost 4 bases, and 6 bases lay between the germline ends. The germline gives CDR1 LNHDA, CDR2 SQIVND (reference sequence). This CDR3 has 11 amino acids.

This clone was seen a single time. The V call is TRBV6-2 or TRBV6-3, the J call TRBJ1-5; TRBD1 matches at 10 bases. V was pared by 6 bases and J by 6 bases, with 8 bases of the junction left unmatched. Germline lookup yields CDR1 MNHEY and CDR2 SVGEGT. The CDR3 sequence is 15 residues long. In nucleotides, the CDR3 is TGTGCCAGCAGCCAAGACAGGGGGCTAGGTCAGCCCCAGCATTTT. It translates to CASSQDRGLGQPQHF.

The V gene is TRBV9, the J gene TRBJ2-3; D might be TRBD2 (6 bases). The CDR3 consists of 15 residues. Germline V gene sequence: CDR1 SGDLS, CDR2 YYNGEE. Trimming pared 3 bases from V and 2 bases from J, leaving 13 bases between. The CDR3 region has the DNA TGTGCCAGCAGCGCAACGGACTACCACACAGATACGCAGTATTTT. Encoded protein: CASSATDYHTDTQYF.

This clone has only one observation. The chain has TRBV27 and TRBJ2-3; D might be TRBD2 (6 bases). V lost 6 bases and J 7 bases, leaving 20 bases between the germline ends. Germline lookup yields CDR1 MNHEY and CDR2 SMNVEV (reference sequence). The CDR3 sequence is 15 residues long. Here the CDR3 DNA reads TGTGCCAGCAGGCTCCCGGGACTTCTCCGACATACGCAGTATTTT. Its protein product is CASRLPGLLRHTQYF.

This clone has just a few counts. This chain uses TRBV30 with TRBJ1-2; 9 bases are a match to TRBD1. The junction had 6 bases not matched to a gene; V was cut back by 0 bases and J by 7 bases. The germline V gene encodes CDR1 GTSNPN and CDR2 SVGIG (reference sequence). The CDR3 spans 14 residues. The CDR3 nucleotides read TGTGCCTGGAGTGTACTATCGACAGGGGGTGGCTACACCTTC. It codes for CAWSVLSTGGGYTF.

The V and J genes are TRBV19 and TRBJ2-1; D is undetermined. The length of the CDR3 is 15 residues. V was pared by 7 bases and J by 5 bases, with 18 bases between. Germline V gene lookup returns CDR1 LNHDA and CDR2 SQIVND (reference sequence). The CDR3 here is CASTPDPKWHNEQFF. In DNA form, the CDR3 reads TGTGCCAGTACCCCGGATCCCAAGTGGCACAATGAGCAGTTCTTC.

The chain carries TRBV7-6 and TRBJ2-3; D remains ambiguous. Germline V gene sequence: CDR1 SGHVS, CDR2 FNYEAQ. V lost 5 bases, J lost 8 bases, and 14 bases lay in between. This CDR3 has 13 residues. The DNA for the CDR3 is TGTGCCAGCAGCCCCCAACTCTCCCTTACGCAGTATTTT. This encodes CASSPQLSLTQYF.

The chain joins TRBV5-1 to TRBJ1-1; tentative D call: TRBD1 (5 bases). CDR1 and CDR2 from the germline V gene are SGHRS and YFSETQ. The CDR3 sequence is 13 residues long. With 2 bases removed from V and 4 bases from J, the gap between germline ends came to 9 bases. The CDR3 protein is CASSLDQGTEAFF. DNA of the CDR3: TGCGCCAGCAGCTTAGACCAGGGCACTGAAGCTTTCTTT.

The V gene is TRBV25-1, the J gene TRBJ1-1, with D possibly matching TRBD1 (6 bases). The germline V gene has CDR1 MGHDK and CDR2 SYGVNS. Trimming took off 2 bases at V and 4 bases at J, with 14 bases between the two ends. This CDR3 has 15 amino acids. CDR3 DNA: TGTGCCAGCAGTGAAACGACAGGTATGGGCACTGAAGCTTTCTTT. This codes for CASSETTGMGTEAFF.

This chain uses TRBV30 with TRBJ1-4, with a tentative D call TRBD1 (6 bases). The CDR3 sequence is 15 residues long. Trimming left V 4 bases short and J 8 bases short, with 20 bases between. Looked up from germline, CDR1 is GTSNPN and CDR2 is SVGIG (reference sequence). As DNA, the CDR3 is TGTGCCTGGACCACCCAACAGGGAGGAGGGGAAAAACTGTTTTTT. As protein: CAWTTQQGGGEKLFF.

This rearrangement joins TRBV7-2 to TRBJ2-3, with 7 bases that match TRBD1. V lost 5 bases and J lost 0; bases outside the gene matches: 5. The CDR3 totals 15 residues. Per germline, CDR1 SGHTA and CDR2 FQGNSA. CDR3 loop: CASSRQGLSTDTQYF. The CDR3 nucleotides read TGTGCCAGCAGCAGACAGGGCCTTAGCACAGATACGCAGTATTTT.

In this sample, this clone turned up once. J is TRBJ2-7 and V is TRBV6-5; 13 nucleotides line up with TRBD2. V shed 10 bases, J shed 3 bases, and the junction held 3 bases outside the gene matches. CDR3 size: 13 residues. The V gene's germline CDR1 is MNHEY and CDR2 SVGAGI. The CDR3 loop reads CATRLAGGYEQYF. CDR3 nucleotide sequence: TGTGCCACCCGACTAGCGGGAGGCTACGAGCAGTACTTC.

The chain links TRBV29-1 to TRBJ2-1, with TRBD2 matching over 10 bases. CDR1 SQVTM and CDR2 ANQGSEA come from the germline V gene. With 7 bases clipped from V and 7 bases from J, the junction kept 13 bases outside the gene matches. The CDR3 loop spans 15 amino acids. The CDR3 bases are TGCAGCGCTTTTGGGGCTAGCGGGAGTGGTAATGAGCAGTTCTTC. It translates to CSAFGASGSGNEQFF.

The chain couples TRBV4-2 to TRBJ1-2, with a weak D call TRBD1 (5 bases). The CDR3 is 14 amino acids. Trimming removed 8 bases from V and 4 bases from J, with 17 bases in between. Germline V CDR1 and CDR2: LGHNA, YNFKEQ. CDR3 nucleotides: TGTGCCAGCGGGGCAGAGGCCTCGATCTATGGCTACACCTTC. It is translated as CASGAEASIYGYTF.

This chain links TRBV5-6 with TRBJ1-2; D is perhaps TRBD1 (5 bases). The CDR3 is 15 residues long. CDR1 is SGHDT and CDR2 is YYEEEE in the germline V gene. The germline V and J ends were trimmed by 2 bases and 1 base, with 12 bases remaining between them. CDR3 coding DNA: TGTGCCAGCAGCTTTACAGGACGAAATAACTATGGCTACACCTTC. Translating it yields CASSFTGRNNYGYTF.

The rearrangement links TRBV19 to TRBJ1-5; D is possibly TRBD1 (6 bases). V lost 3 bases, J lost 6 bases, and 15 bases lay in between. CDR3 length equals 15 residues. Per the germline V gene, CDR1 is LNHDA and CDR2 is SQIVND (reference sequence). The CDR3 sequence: CASSISAGARQPQHF. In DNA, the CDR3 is TGTGCCAGTAGTATTTCGGCAGGGGCGCGTCAGCCCCAGCATTTT.

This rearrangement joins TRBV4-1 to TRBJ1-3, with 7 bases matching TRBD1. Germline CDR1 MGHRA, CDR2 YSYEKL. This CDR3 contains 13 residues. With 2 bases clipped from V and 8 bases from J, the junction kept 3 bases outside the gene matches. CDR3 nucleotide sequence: TGCGCCAGCAGCCAATCAGGGGGGGACACCATATATTTT. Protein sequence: CASSQSGGDTIYF.

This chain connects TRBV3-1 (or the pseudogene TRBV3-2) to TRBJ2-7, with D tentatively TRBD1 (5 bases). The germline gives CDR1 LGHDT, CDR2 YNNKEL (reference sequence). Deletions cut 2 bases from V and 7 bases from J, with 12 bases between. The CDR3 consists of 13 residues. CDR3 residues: CASSQWTNQEQYF. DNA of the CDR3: TGTGCCAGCAGCCAATGGACAAACCAGGAGCAGTACTTC.

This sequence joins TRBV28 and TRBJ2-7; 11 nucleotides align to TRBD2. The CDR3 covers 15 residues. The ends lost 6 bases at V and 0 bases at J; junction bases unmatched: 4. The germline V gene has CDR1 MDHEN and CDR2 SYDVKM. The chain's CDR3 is CASSLLAGASYEQYF. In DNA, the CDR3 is TGTGCCAGCAGCCTACTAGCGGGAGCCTCCTACGAGCAGTACTTC.